This note documents a single TCR beta chain sequence. What it binds is unknown. An end of the junction does not agree with germline; a read error may underlie this. This sample was taken from a study of OX40 agonist ivuxolimab in advanced cancers. Study-level background: Patients receiving dose escalation had hepatocellular carcinoma, melanoma, renal cell or head and neck cancer. Broader study findings: CD4+ and CD8+ blood T cells expanded clonally by week 6 at 0.1 to 3.0 mg/kg. Mean expanded clone counts were higher in CD8+ than CD4+ T cells.

Sampling times: baseline, cycle 4 day 1, cycle 7 day 1. The CDR3 consists of 16 residues. Germline values: CDR1 LNHDA, CDR2 SQIVND (reference sequence). TCRdb's copy holds only in-frame clones and misses some; the assay was immunoSEQ multiplex PCR. This sample has 65,000 to 75,000 clones, with about 88% found just once. This TCR came from an adult with an advanced solid tumor such as melanoma, head and neck, liver or kidney cancer. The rearrangement joins TRBV19 to TRBJ1-1, with D possibly matching TRBD1 (6 bases). The sequencing used CD4+ or CD8+ T cells sorted from blood, collected in a trial of the OX40 agonist ivuxolimab. Here the CDR3 reads CVSSIVRGESGHEAFF. The CDR3 DNA reads as TGTGTCAGTAGTATAGTAAGGGGGGAAAGTGGCCATGAAGCTTTCTTT.